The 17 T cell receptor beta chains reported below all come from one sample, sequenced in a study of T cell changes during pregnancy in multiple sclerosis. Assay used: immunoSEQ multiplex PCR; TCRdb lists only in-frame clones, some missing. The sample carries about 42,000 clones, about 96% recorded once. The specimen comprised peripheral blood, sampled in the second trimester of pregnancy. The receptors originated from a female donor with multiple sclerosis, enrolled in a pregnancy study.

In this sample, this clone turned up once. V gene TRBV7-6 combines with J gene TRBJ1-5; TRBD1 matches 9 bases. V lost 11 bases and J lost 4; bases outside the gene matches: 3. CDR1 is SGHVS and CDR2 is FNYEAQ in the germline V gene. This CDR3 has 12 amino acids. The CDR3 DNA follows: TGTGCCGGGGGACAGGGTAATCAGCCCCAGCATTTT. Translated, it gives CAGGQGNQPQHF.

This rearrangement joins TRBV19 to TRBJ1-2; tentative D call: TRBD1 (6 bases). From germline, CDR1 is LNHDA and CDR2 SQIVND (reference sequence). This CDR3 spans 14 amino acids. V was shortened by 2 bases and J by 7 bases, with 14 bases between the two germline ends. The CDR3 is CASSIKGGGTGYTF. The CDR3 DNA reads TGTGCCAGTAGTATAAAGGGTGGGGGCACTGGCTACACCTTC.

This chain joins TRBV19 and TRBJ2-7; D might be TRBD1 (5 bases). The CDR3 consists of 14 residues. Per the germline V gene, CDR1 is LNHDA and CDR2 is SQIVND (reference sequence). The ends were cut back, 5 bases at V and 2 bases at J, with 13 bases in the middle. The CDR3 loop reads CASSLQGLAYEQYF. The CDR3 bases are TGTGCCAGTAGTCTTCAGGGTTTAGCCTACGAGCAGTACTTC.

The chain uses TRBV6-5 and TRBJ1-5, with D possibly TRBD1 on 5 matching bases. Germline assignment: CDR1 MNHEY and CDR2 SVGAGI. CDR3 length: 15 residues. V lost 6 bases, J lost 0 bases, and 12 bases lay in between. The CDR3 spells CASRSDSYSNQPQHF. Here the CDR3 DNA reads TGTGCCAGCAGATCAGACAGTTATAGCAATCAGCCCCAGCATTTT.

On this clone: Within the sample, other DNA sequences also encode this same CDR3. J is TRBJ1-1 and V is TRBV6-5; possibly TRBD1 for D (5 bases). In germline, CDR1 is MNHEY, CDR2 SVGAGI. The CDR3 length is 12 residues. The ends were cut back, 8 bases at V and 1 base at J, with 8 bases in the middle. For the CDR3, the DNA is TGTGCCAGCTCCACAGGGAACACTGAAGCTTTCTTT. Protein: CASSTGNTEAFF.

The CDR3 loop reads CASIGDRRNSPLHF. In DNA form, the CDR3 reads TGTGCCAGTATAGGGGACAGGAGGAATTCACCCCTCCACTTT. The gene calls are TRBV19 and TRBJ1-6, with TRBD1 identical over 8 bases. Trimming removed 7 bases from V and 7 bases from J; junction bases left unmatched: 6. This CDR3 spans 14 amino acids. Germline CDR1 is LNHDA and CDR2 is SQIVND (reference sequence).

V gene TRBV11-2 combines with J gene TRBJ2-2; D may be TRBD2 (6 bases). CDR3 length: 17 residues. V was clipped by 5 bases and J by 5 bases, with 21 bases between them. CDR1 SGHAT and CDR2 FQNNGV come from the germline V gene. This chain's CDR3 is CASSRWGGRFGTGELFF. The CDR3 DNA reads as TGTGCCAGCAGCCGGTGGGGAGGAAGGTTTGGGACCGGGGAGCTGTTTTTT.

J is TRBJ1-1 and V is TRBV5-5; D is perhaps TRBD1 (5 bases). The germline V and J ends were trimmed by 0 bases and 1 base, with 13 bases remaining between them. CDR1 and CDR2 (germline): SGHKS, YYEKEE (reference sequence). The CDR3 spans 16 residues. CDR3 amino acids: CASSLVGVLANTEAFF. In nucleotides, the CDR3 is TGTGCCAGCAGCTTGGTAGGGGTCTTGGCGAACACTGAAGCTTTCTTT.

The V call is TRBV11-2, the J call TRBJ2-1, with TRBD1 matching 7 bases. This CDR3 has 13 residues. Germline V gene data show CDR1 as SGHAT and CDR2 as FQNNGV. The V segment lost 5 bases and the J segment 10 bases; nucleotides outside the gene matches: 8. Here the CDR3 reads CASSLNLGGEQFF. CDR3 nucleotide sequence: TGTGCCAGCAGCCTTAACCTAGGGGGCGAGCAGTTCTTC.

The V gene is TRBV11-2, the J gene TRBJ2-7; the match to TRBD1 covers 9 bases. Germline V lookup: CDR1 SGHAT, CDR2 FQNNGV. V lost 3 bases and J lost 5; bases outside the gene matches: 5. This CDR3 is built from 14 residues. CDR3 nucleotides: TGTGCCAGCAGCTTCCGGGACAGGGTACACGAGCAGTACTTC. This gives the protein CASSFRDRVHEQYF. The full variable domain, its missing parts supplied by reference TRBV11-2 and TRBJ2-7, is EAGVAQSPRYKIIEKRQSVAFWCNPISGHATLYWYQQILGQGPKLLIQFQNNGVVDDSQLPKDRFSAERLKGVDSTLKIQPAKLEDSAVYLCASSFRDRVHEQYFGPGTRLTVT.

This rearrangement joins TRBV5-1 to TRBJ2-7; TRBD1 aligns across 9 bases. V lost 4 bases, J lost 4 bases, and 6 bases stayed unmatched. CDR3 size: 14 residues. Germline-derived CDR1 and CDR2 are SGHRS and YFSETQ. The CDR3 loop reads CASSAGTGRYEQYF. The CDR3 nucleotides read TGCGCCAGCAGCGCCGGGACAGGGCGGTACGAGCAGTACTTC.

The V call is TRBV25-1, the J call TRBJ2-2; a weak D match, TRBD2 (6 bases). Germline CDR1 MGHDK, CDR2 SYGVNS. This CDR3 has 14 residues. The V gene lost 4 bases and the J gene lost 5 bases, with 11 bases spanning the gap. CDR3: CASSGQGGTGELFF. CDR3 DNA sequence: TGTGCCAGCAGTGGGCAGGGAGGAACCGGGGAGCTGTTTTTT.

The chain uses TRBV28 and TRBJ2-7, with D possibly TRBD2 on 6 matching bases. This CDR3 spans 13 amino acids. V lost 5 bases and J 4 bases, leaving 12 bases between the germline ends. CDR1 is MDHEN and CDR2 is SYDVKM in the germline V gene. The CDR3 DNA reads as TGTGCCAGCAGTAGAGCAGGAGGGTACGAGCAGTACTTC. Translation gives CASSRAGGYEQYF. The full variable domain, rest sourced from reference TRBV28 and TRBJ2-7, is DVKVTQSSRYLVKRTGEKVFLECVQDMDHENMFWYRQDPGLGLRLIYFSYDVKMKEKGDIPEGYSVSREKKERFSLILESASTNQTSMYLCASSRAGGYEQYFGPGTRLTVT.

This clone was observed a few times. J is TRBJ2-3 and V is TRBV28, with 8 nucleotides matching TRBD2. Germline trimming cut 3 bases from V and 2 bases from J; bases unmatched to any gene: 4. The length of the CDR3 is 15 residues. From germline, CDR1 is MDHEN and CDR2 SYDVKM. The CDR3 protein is CASSLQGLATDTQYF. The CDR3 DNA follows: TGTGCCAGCAGTTTGCAAGGACTAGCCACAGATACGCAGTATTTT.

The CDR3 is CASSFSRGGQPQHF. The DNA of the CDR3 is TGTGCCAGCAGCTTCTCGAGGGGAGGACAGCCCCAGCATTTT. The chain carries TRBV5-5 and TRBJ1-5, with D perhaps matching TRBD1 (5 bases). Trimming shortened V by 2 bases and J by 7 bases, and 13 bases separated the two germline ends. The germline V gene encodes CDR1 SGHKS and CDR2 YYEKEE (reference sequence). The length of the CDR3 is 14 residues.

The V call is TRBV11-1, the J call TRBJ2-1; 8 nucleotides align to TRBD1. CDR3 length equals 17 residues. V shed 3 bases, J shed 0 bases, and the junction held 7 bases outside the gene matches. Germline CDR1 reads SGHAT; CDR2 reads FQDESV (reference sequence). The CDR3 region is CASSFGTGVISYNEQFF. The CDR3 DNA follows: TGTGCCAGCAGCTTCGGGACAGGAGTCATCTCCTACAATGAGCAGTTCTTC.

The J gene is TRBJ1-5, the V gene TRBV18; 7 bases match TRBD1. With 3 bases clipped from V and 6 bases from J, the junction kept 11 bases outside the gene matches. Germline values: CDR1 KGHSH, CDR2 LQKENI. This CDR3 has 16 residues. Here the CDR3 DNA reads TGTGCCAGCTCACCCCGAGGGTTACAGGGGAGTCAGCCCCAGCATTTT. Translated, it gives CASSPRGLQGSQPQHF.